What follows are 14 T cell receptor beta chains derived from one specimen sequenced in a study of blood T cell repertoires in COVID-19. TCRdb's copy holds only in-frame clones and misses some; the assay was immunoSEQ multiplex PCR. The data show around 190,000 clones, 70% to 90% seen once. The sample consisted of peripheral blood. Receptors originate from a man between 50 and 59 years old with active or convalescent COVID-19.

The CDR3 here is CAWTSGRYTYEQYF. CDR3 DNA sequence: TGTGCCTGGACGAGCGGGAGGTACACCTACGAGCAGTACTTC. V is TRBV30 and J is TRBJ2-7, with 9 bases aligning to TRBD2. V was pared by 4 bases and J by 2 bases, with 6 bases of the junction left unmatched. Germline V gene data show CDR1 as GTSNPN and CDR2 as SVGIG (reference sequence). The CDR3 loop spans 14 amino acids. Complete variable domain (other parts from reference TRBV30 and TRBJ2-7): SQTIHQWPATLVQPVGSPLSLECTVEGTSNPNLYWYRQAAGRGLQLLFYSVGIGQISSEVPQNLSASRPQDRQFILSSKKLLLSDSGFYLCAWTSGRYTYEQYFGPGTRLTVT.

The rearrangement joins TRBV19 to TRBJ2-7, with 8 bases that match TRBD2. The CDR3 runs to 16 residues. CDR1 is LNHDA, CDR2 SQIVND, per germline (reference sequence). The V segment lost 4 bases and the J segment 2 bases; nucleotides outside the gene matches: 10. CDR3: CASSRRRGALPYEQYF. The CDR3 nucleotides are TGTGCCAGTAGTAGGAGGCGGGGGGCCCTCCCCTACGAGCAGTACTTC.

The chain joins TRBV7-2 to TRBJ2-1, with D possibly being TRBD2 (5 bases). Germline V lookup: CDR1 SGHTA, CDR2 FQGNSA. The CDR3 spans 14 residues. The V end was cut by 6 bases, the J end by 6 bases, with 15 bases between. The CDR3, as DNA: TGTGCCAGCAGACCTATCGACTACTCCAATGAGCAGTTCTTC. Amino acid sequence: CASRPIDYSNEQFF.

The chain uses TRBV19 and TRBJ1-1; D may be TRBD1 (5 bases). The ends were cut back, 5 bases at V and 10 bases at J, with 17 bases in the middle. Germline V lookup: CDR1 LNHDA, CDR2 SQIVND (reference sequence). The CDR3 runs to 13 residues. CDR3 DNA sequence: TGTGCCAGTAGTCTGTCTGGGGGGATGGGAGCTTTCTTT. Protein sequence: CASSLSGGMGAFF.

This clone occurred once. V gene TRBV5-4 combines with J gene TRBJ1-1; D may be TRBD1 (5 bases). The CDR3 consists of 16 residues. Per the germline V gene, CDR1 is SGHNT and CDR2 is YYREEE (reference sequence). Trimming shortened V by 0 bases and J by 0 bases, and 12 bases separated the two germline ends. CDR3 in DNA: TGTGCCAGCAGCTTGGAACTGACAGCTATGAACACTGAAGCTTTCTTT. Encoded protein: CASSLELTAMNTEAFF. The variable domain in full, completed from reference TRBV5-4 and TRBJ1-1, reads ETGVTQSPTHLIKTRGQQVTLRCSSQSGHNTVSWYQQALGQGPQFIFQYYREEENGRGNFPPRFSGLQFPNYSSELNVNALELDDSALYLCASSLELTAMNTEAFFGQGTRLTVV.

V gene TRBV7-2 combines with J gene TRBJ2-1; D possibly corresponds to TRBD2 (6 bases). V shed 5 bases and J shed 9 bases, with 20 bases lying between them. CDR3 length: 15 amino acids. Germline CDR1 and CDR2: SGHTA and FQGNSA. The DNA for the CDR3 is TGTGCCAGCAGCCCGACAATGACTAGAGGCGGTGAGCAGTTCTTC. Protein product: CASSPTMTRGGEQFF.

This chain joins TRBV19 and TRBJ2-2; the D gene is possibly TRBD2 (7 bases). Trimming cost V 7 bases and J 1 base, with 16 bases left between them. The CDR3 is made up of 16 amino acids. Germline-derived CDR1 and CDR2 are LNHDA and SQIVND (reference sequence). The CDR3 loop reads CASTGRGGQNTGELFF. CDR3 in DNA: TGTGCCAGTACGGGACGCGGGGGACAGAACACCGGGGAGCTGTTTTTT.

V gene TRBV30 combines with J gene TRBJ2-6; D remains unclear. V gave up 4 bases and J gave up 0 bases, with 4 bases separating them. This CDR3 contains 13 residues. The germline V gene encodes CDR1 GTSNPN and CDR2 SVGIG (reference sequence). CDR3 protein: CAWTSSGANVLTF. In nucleotides, the CDR3 is TGTGCCTGGACTAGCTCTGGGGCCAACGTCCTGACTTTC.

The V and J genes are TRBV24-1 and TRBJ1-2; 7 nucleotides line up with TRBD1. CDR1 and CDR2 (germline): KGHDR, SFDVKD. The trim removed 0 bases at V and 6 bases at J, leaving 3 bases unmatched. CDR3 length: 14 amino acids. The CDR3 sequence: CATSDLGTADGYTF. Written as DNA, the CDR3 is TGTGCCACCAGTGATTTGGGGACAGCTGATGGCTACACCTTC.

This chain links TRBV12-3 or TRBV12-4 with TRBJ2-7; possible D gene TRBD1, 6 bases. Trimming removed 6 bases at V and 3 bases at J, with 12 bases between. The CDR3 sequence is 13 residues long. The CDR3 nucleotides are TGTGCCAGCAGCCTACTACAGGGCTACGAGCAGTACTTC. Amino acids: CASSLLQGYEQYF.

The gene calls are TRBV6-2 or TRBV6-3 and TRBJ2-5; D remains ambiguous. CDR1 is MNHEY, CDR2 SVGEGT, per germline. The CDR3 is 10 amino acids. V shed 5 bases and J shed 5 bases, with 3 bases lying between them. For the CDR3, the DNA is TGTGCCAGCAGTCGGGAGACCCAGTACTTC. It yields the protein CASSRETQYF.

This chain connects TRBV19 to TRBJ1-5, with D perhaps matching TRBD1 (6 bases). This CDR3 spans 13 amino acids. The germline V gene has CDR1 LNHDA and CDR2 SQIVND (reference sequence). Between the trimmed V and J ends, which lost 11 bases and 3 bases, there was a span of 14 bases. CDR3 bases: TGTGCCGCGGAACAGGGACCCAATCAGCCCCAGCATTTT. Encoded protein: CAAEQGPNQPQHF.

A few counts support this clone. The chain carries TRBV24-1 and TRBJ2-1, with 9 bases fitting TRBD2. Unmatched junction bases numbered 4, after V lost 3 bases and J lost 2 bases. This CDR3 spans 16 amino acids. Germline CDR1 is KGHDR and CDR2 is SFDVKD. The CDR3 reads CATSDPAGGPYNEQFF. DNA for the CDR3: TGTGCCACCAGTGATCCAGCGGGAGGCCCCTACAATGAGCAGTTCTTC.

As DNA, the CDR3 is TGTGCCAGCCCCAGGGTTGATACGCAGTATTTT. It codes for CASPRVDTQYF. This chain joins TRBV18 and TRBJ2-3; tentative D call: TRBD1 (5 bases). V was shortened by 8 bases and J by 6 bases, with 9 bases between the two germline ends. The CDR3 runs to 11 residues. Germline V gene lookup returns CDR1 KGHSH and CDR2 LQKENI. The full variable domain, in which reference TRBV18 and TRBJ2-3 provide the parts outside the CDR3, is NAGVMQNPRHLVRRRGQEARLRCSPMKGHSHVYWYRQLPEEGLKFMVYLQKENIIDESGMPKERFSAEFPKEGPSILRIQQVVRGDSAAYFCASPRVDTQYFGPGTRLTVL.